The 15 T cell receptor beta chains in this list originate from one sample, sequenced in a study of cytomegalovirus exposure and HLA in healthy donors. Using immunoSEQ multiplex PCR, the repertoire was profiled, and TCRdb retains in-frame clones only, with some absent. The sample shows about 200,000 clones, roughly 80% of them seen only once. The sequencing input was PBMCs. These TCRs come from a woman between 18 and 30 years old in good health and CMV-seronegative.

This chain uses TRBV18 with TRBJ2-2, with D maybe TRBD1 (6 bases). V shed 3 bases and J shed 4 bases, with 15 bases lying between them. Germline CDR1 is KGHSH and CDR2 is LQKENI. The CDR3 length is 16 residues. The CDR3 nucleotides read TGTGCCAGCTCACCTAGGGCACAGGGCCCCACCGGGGAGCTGTTTTTT. This encodes CASSPRAQGPTGELFF.

V and J are TRBV27 and TRBJ2-7; the match to TRBD2 covers 10 bases. Trimming cost V 5 bases and J 9 bases; bases outside gene matches: 13. CDR3 length: 15 residues. Germline values: CDR1 MNHEY, CDR2 SMNVEV (reference sequence). The DNA for the CDR3 is TGTGCCAGCAGTCCCCTAGCGGGGGTAGACGCCGGGCAGTACTTC. Its protein product is CASSPLAGVDAGQYF.

This clone was counted a single time. The chain couples TRBV6-1 to TRBJ2-7, with 11 bases identical to TRBD2. CDR3 length equals 15 residues. V trimming: 1 base; J trimming: 3 bases; junction bases outside the gene matches: 2. CDR1 is MNHNS and CDR2 is SASEGT in the germline V gene. The CDR3 is CASSEGLAGFYEQYF. The CDR3 DNA sequence: TGTGCCAGCAGTGAAGGACTAGCGGGGTTCTACGAGCAGTACTTC.

The V gene is TRBV4-1, the J gene TRBJ1-2; D might be TRBD1 (5 bases). Trimming took 2 bases from V and 8 from J, leaving 18 bases between them. Germline V lookup: CDR1 MGHRA, CDR2 YSYEKL. This CDR3 spans 15 amino acids. In DNA form, the CDR3 reads TGCGCCAGCAGCCAACCAGGGCGCAAGGATCGGGGCTACACCTTC. It yields the protein CASSQPGRKDRGYTF.

This chain links TRBV2 with TRBJ2-1; D perhaps matches TRBD2 (6 bases). V lost 6 bases and J 4 bases, leaving 13 bases between the germline ends. Germline assignment: CDR1 SNHLY and CDR2 FYNNEI. The CDR3 runs to 14 residues. CDR3 region: CASSGGGAYNEQFF. The DNA of the CDR3 is TGTGCCAGCAGCGGAGGCGGGGCTTACAATGAGCAGTTCTTC.

This clone was seen a few times. The rearrangement uses TRBV7-9 and TRBJ1-2; D possibly corresponds to TRBD1 (6 bases). CDR1 SEHNR and CDR2 FQNEAQ come from the germline V gene (reference sequence). The CDR3 loop spans 14 amino acids. Trimming shortened V by 2 bases and J by 6 bases, and 13 bases separated the two germline ends. CDR3 sequence: CASSLSRRGNGYTF. The CDR3 nucleotides read TGTGCCAGCAGCTTATCTCGCAGGGGTAATGGCTACACCTTC.

This chain joins TRBV6-1 and TRBJ2-5; 9 nucleotides agree with TRBD1. CDR3 length: 16 residues. The germline gives CDR1 MNHNS, CDR2 SASEGT. J lost 3 bases, V lost 4 bases, and 9 bases had no gene match. The CDR3 reads CASSVAGTGWEETQYF. CDR3 in DNA: TGTGCCAGCAGTGTGGCCGGGACAGGGTGGGAAGAGACCCAGTACTTC.

The chain combines TRBV6-5 with TRBJ1-6; D gene unclear. Germline CDR1 reads MNHEY; CDR2 reads SVGAGI. Trimming removed 3 bases from V and 6 bases from J, with 12 bases in between. CDR3 size: 15 residues. The CDR3 is CASSYLAAANSPLHF. The CDR3 region has the DNA TGTGCCAGCAGTTATCTGGCGGCCGCTAATTCACCCCTCCACTTT.

This clone showed up just once. This chain joins TRBV30 and TRBJ2-3, with D hard to call. From germline, CDR1 is GTSNPN and CDR2 SVGIG (reference sequence). This CDR3 is built from 12 residues. The V end was cut by 3 bases, the J end by 0 bases, with 4 bases between. The CDR3 bases are TGTGCCTGGAGCCTAAGCACAGATACGCAGTATTTT. Translation: CAWSLSTDTQYF. The full variable domain, rest sourced from reference TRBV30 and TRBJ2-3, is SQTIHQWPATLVQPVGSPLSLECTVEGTSNPNLYWYRQAAGRGLQLLFYSVGIGQISSEVPQNLSASRPQDRQFILSSKKLLLSDSGFYLCAWSLSTDTQYFGPGTRLTVL.

This clone is a singleton in its sample. This chain joins TRBV5-6 and TRBJ2-7; D is ambiguous. The CDR3 sequence is 12 residues long. The ends were cut back, 3 bases at V and 0 bases at J, with 4 bases in the middle. CDR1 and CDR2 from the germline V gene are SGHDT and YYEEEE. The chain's CDR3 is CASSSISYEQYF. For the CDR3, the DNA is TGTGCCAGCAGCTCCATCTCCTACGAGCAGTACTTC.

The CDR3 reads CASSASGSTDTQYF. Here the CDR3 DNA reads TGCGCCAGCAGCGCGAGCGGGAGCACAGATACGCAGTATTTT. V usage is TRBV5-1 and J usage is TRBJ2-3; tentatively, D is TRBD2 (6 bases). Trimming cost V 4 bases and J 0 bases, with 9 bases left between them. The CDR3 sequence is 14 residues long. CDR1 SGHRS and CDR2 YFSETQ come from the germline V gene.

The rearrangement joins TRBV7-9 to TRBJ2-7; 9 bases are a match to TRBD1. Germline V CDR1 and CDR2: SEHNR, FQNEAQ (reference sequence). Trimming at V came to 5 bases and at J to 4 bases, leaving 3 bases not matched to a gene. CDR3 length equals 13 residues. CDR3 nucleotide sequence: TGTGCCAGCAGCGGACAGGGGCTTTACGAGCAGTACTTC. Residues: CASSGQGLYEQYF. Combining the CDR3 with reference TRBV7-9 and TRBJ2-7 gives the whole variable domain DTGVSQNPRHKITKRGQNVTFRCDPISEHNRLYWYRQTLGQGPEFLTYFQNEAQLEKSRLLSDRFSAERPKGSFSTLEIQRTEQGDSAMYLCASSGQGLYEQYFGPGTRLTVT.

This chain uses TRBV4-1 with TRBJ1-5; 9 bases fit TRBD1. V dropped 2 bases and J dropped 1; count of bases not matched to a gene: 6. CDR1 is MGHRA and CDR2 is YSYEKL in the germline V gene. The length of the CDR3 is 17 residues. CDR3 sequence (DNA): TGCGCCAGCAGCCAATACCGGGACAGGGTGAGCAATCAGCCCCAGCATTTT. Protein: CASSQYRDRVSNQPQHF.

DNA of the CDR3: TGCGCCAGCAGCTTGGGGCGGGGCACGACTAATGAAAAACTGTTTTTT. This gives the protein CASSLGRGTTNEKLFF. The chain combines TRBV5-1 with TRBJ1-4; tentatively, D is TRBD1 (5 bases). This CDR3 spans 16 amino acids. Germline V gene sequence: CDR1 SGHRS, CDR2 YFSETQ. Trimming pared 0 bases from V and 2 bases from J, leaving 11 bases between.

The sample holds a few counts of this clone. This rearrangement joins TRBV19 to TRBJ1-1; D gene ambiguous. The ends were cut back, 4 bases at V and 0 bases at J, with 6 bases in the middle. CDR3 length: 13 amino acids. CDR1 and CDR2 (germline): LNHDA, SQIVND (reference sequence). CDR3 DNA sequence: TGTGCCAGTAGTACACAGCTGAACACTGAAGCTTTCTTT. Its translation is CASSTQLNTEAFF.